The table lists the clone carrying this TCR beta chain with a few counts. Its cognate antigen is unknown. The investigators reverse transcribed all of the isolated RNA, so they sequenced expressed TCRB transcripts. The table came from immunoSEQ multiplex PCR; TCRdb's copy has only in-frame clones and leaves some out. This table has fewer than 200,000 clones, about 12% appearing once. The data were taken from a study of beta chain features in type 1 diabetes. With 8 bases clipped from V and 3 bases from J, the junction kept 10 bases outside the gene matches. The CDR3 covers 16 residues. The germline CDR1 and CDR2 sequences are SGHAT and FQNNGV. Study-wide results and caveats: Fewer insertions but more deletions were seen at VDJ junctions in type 1 diabetes patients.

The sequencing input was central memory CD4+ T cells from blood. This receptor was obtained from a woman aged 18 to 35 in good health. J is TRBJ2-1 and V is TRBV11-2; 10 bases map to TRBD1. DNA of the CDR3: TGTGCCAGCCGAACGACCCGGACAGGGGGCTACAATGAGCAGTTCTTC. Its translation: CASRTTRTGGYNEQFF. The full variable domain, rest sourced from reference TRBV11-2 and TRBJ2-1, is EAGVAQSPRYKIIEKRQSVAFWCNPISGHATLYWYQQILGQGPKLLIQFQNNGVVDDSQLPKDRFSAERLKGVDSTLKIQPAKLEDSAVYLCASRTTRTGGYNEQFFGPGTRLTVL.